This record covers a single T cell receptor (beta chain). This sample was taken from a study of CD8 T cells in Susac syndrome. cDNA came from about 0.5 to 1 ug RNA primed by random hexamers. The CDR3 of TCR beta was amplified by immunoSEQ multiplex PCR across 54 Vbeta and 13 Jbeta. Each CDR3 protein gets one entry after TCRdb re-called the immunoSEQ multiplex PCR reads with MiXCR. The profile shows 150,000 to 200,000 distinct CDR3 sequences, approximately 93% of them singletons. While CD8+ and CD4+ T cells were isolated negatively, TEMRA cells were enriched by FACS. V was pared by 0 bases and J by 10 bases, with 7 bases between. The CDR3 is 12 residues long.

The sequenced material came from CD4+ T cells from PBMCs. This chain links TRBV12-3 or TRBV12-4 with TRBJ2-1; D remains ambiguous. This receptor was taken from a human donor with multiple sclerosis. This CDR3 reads CASSLARMEQFF. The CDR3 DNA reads TGTGCCAGCAGTTTAGCGCGTATGGAGCAGTTCTTC.